The rows below give T cell receptor beta chains drawn from one sample of a study of blood T cell repertoires in COVID-19. Clones were sequenced by immunoSEQ multiplex PCR, and TCRdb holds only the in-frame ones, with some missing. The profile shows some 32,000 clones, around 88% of them singletons. The sequenced sample was peripheral blood. The receptors were gathered from a human donor in a cohort sampled during active COVID-19. Each CDR3 is given with its conserved first and last residue. D genes are given only for firm matches. Not every row has a clone size; where given, it reads once, few, many or a size class.

CDR3 DNA	CDR3 protein	clone size	V gene	J gene	D gene
TGTGCCAGCAGCCACAGGGGCTTAAACACTGAAGCTTTCTTT	CASSHRGLNTEAFF	.	TRBV11-1	TRBJ1-1	TRBD1
TGTGCCAGCAGCTCCCGGGACAGGTTTTCCTACGAGCAGTACTTC	CASSSRDRFSYEQYF	.	TRBV7-9	TRBJ2-7	TRBD1
TGTGCCAGCAGCTTAGTCGTTCCAGGGTCCGGGGAGCTGTTTTTT	CASSLVVPGSGELFF	.	TRBV7-9	TRBJ2-2	.
TGTGCCAGCAGTTACGCAGGGACTAATGAAAAACTGTTTTTT	CASSYAGTNEKLFF	.	TRBV6-6	TRBJ1-4	.
TGTGCCAGCAGTGACCGGACAGGGGCCTACGAGCAGTACTTC	CASSDRTGAYEQYF	.	TRBV2	TRBJ2-7	TRBD1
TGTGCCAGCAGCTCTGGGACTAGCGGGGGGGCCAGGAATGAGCAGTTCTTC	CASSSGTSGGARNEQFF	.	TRBV7-9	TRBJ2-1	TRBD2
TGTGCCAGCAGCCGACAGAACCAAGAGACCCAGTACTTC	CASSRQNQETQYF	.	TRBV5-4	TRBJ2-5	.
TGTGCCAGTAGGCTCACGGGGGGGGGCCAAGAGACCCAGTACTTC	CASRLTGGGQETQYF	.	TRBV19	TRBJ2-5	TRBD2
TGTGCCAGTAGTATGGGGACACGTAATGAAAAACTGTTTTTT	CASSMGTRNEKLFF	.	TRBV19	TRBJ1-4	.
TGCAGCGTTGGGAGGGACAGGGGGACGGGGACTGAAGCTTTCTTT	CSVGRDRGTGTEAFF	.	TRBV29-1	TRBJ1-1	TRBD1
TGTGCCAGCAGTTCTACTGACAGGGACAATGAGCAGTTCTTC	CASSSTDRDNEQFF	few	TRBV6-5	TRBJ2-1	TRBD1
TGTGCCAGCAGCTTATTTACACGCAAACAGGGGGCGGCCACCGGGGAGCTGTTTTTT	CASSLFTRKQGAATGELFF	.	TRBV11-2	TRBJ2-2	TRBD1